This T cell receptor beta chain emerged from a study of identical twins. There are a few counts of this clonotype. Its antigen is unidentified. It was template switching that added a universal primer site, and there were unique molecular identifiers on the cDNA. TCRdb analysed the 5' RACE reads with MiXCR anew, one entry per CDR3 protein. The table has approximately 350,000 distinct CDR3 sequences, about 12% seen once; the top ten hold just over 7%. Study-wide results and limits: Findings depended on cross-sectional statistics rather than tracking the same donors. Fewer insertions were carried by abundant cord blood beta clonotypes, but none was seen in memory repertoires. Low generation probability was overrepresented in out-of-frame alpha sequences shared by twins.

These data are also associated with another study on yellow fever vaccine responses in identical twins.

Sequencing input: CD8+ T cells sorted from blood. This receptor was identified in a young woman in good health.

DNA for the CDR3: TGCGCCAGCAGCCAAGAGGAATGGCTCTCGGGCACAGATACGCAGTATTTT. It specifies CASSQEEWLSGTDTQYF. The gene calls are TRBV4-1 and TRBJ2-3, with D uncertain. The CDR3 is 17 amino acids. Germline V lookup: CDR1 MGHRA, CDR2 YSYEKL. The germline V and J ends were trimmed by 0 bases and 1 base, with 14 bases remaining between them.